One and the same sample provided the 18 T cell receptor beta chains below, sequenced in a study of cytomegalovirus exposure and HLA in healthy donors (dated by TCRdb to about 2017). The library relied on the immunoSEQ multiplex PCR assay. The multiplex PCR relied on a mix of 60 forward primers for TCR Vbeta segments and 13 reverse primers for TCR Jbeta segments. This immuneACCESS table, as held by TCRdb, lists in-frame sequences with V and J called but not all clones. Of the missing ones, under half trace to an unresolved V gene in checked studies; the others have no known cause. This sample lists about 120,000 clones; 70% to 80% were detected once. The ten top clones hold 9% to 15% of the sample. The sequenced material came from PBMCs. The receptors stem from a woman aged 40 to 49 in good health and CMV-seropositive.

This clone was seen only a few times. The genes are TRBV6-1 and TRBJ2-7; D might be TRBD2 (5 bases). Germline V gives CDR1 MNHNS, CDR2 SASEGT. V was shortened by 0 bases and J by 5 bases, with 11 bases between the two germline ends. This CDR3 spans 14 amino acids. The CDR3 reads CASSEARERDEQYF. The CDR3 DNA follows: TGTGCCAGCAGTGAAGCGAGGGAGCGCGACGAGCAGTACTTC.

The CDR3 region has the DNA TGTGCCAGCAGTGGGGACAGGGGTGGCAATCAGCCCCAGCATTTT. It encodes CASSGDRGGNQPQHF. The chain links TRBV7-2 to TRBJ1-5, with 10 positions matching TRBD1. Germline-derived CDR1 and CDR2 are SGHTA and FQGNSA. The CDR3 extends over 15 amino acids. J gave up 2 bases and V 6 bases, and 4 bases lay outside the gene matches.

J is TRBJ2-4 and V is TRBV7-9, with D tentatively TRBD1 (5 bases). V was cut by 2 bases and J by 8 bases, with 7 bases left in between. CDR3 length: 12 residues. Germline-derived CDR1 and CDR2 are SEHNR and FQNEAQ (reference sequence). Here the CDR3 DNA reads TGTGCCAGCAGCTTACAGGGTTACATTCAGTACTTC. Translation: CASSLQGYIQYF.

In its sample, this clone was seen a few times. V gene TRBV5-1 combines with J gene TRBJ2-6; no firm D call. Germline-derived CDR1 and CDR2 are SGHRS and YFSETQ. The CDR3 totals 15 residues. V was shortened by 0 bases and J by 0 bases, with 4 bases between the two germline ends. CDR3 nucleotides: TGCGCCAGCAGCTTGGCCATCTCTGGGGCCAACGTCCTGACTTTC. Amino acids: CASSLAISGANVLTF.

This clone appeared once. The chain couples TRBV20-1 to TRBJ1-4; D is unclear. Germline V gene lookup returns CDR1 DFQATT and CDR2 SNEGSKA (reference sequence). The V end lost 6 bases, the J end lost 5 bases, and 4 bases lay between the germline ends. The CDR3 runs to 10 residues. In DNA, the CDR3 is TGCAGTGCCCAAAATGAAAAACTGTTTTTT. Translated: CSAQNEKLFF.

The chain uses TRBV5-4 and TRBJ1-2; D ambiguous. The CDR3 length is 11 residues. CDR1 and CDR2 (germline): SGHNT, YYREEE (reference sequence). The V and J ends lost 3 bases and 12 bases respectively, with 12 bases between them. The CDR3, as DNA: TGTGCCAGCAGCTCAGGACTTGCCGACACCTTC. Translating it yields CASSSGLADTF.

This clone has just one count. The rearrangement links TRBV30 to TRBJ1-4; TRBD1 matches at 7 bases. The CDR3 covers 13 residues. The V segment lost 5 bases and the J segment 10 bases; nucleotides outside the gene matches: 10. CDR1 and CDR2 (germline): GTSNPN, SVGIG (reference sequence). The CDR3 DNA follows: TGTGCCTGGGATAAACAGGGGCGAGGAAAACTGTTTTTT. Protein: CAWDKQGRGKLFF.

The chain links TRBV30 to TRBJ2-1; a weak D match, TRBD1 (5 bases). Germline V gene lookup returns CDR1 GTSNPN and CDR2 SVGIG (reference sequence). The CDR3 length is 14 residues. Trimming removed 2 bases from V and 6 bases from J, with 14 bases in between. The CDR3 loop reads CAWSSGATSNEQFF. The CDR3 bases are TGTGCCTGGAGTTCTGGGGCTACGAGCAATGAGCAGTTCTTC.

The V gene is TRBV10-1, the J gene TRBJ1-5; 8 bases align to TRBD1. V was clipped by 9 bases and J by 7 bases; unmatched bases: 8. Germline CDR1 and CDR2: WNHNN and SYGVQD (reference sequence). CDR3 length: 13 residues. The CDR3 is CASSDREGQPQHF. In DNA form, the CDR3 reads TGCGCCAGTTCGGACAGGGAGGGCCAGCCCCAGCATTTT.

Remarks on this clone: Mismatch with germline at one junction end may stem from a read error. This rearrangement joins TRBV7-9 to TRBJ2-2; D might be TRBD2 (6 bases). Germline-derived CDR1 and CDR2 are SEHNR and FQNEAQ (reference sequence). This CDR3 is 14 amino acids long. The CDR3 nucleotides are TGTTCCAGCAGCTTCGTCAGGGAGGCCGGGGAGCTGTTTTTT. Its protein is CSSSFVREAGELFF.

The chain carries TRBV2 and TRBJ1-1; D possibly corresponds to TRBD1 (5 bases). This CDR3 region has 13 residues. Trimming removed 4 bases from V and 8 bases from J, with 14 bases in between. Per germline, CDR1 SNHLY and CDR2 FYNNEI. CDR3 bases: TGTGCCAGCAGTGTTACGATGGCAGGGGAAGCTTTCTTT. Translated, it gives CASSVTMAGEAFF.

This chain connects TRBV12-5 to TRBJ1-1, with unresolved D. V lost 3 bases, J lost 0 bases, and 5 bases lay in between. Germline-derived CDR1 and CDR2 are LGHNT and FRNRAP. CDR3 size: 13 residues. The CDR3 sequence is CASGFGVNTEAFF. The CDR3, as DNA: TGTGCTAGTGGTTTCGGAGTGAACACTGAAGCTTTCTTT.

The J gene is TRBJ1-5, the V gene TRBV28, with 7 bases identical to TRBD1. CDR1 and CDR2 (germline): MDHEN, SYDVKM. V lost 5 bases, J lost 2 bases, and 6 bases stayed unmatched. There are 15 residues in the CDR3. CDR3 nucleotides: TGTGCCAGCAGTCGGGACAGCGAGGGCAATCAGCCCCAGCATTTT. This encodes CASSRDSEGNQPQHF.

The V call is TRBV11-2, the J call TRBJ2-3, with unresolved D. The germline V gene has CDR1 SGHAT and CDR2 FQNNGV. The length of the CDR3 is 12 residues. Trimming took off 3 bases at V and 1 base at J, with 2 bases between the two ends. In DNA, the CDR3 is TGTGCCAGCAGCTTCGGCACAGATACGCAGTATTTT. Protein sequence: CASSFGTDTQYF.

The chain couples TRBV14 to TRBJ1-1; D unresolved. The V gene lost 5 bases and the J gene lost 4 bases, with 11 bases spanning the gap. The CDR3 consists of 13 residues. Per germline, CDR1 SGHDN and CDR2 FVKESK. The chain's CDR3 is CASSLFLLTEAFF. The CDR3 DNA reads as TGTGCCAGCAGCTTATTTTTACTCACTGAAGCTTTCTTT.

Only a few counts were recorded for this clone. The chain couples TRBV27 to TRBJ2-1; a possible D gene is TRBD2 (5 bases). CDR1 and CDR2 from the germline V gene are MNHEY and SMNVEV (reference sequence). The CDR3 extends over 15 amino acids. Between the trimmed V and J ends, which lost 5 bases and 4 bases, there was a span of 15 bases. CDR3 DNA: TGTGCCAGCAGTCCGGGGTGGAGTGTGTACAATGAGCAGTTCTTC. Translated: CASSPGWSVYNEQFF.

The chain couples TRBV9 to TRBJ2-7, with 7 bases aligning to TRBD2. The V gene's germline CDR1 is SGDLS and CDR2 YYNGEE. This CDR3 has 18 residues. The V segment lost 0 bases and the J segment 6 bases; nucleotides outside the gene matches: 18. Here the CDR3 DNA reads TGTGCCAGCAGCGTAGTTTCCTGGACTAGAGGAGCTATCGTCGAGCAGTACTTC. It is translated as CASSVVSWTRGAIVEQYF.

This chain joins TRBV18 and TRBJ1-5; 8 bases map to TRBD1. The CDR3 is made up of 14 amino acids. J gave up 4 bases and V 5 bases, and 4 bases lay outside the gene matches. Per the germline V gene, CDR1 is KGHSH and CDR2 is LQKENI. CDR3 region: CASSNGQGNQPQHF. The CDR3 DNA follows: TGTGCCAGCTCAAATGGACAGGGAAATCAGCCCCAGCATTTT. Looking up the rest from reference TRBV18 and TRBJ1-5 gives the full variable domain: NAGVMQNPRHLVRRRGQEARLRCSPMKGHSHVYWYRQLPEEGLKFMVYLQKENIIDESGMPKERFSAEFPKEGPSILRIQQVVRGDSAAYFCASSNGQGNQPQHFGDGTRLSIL.